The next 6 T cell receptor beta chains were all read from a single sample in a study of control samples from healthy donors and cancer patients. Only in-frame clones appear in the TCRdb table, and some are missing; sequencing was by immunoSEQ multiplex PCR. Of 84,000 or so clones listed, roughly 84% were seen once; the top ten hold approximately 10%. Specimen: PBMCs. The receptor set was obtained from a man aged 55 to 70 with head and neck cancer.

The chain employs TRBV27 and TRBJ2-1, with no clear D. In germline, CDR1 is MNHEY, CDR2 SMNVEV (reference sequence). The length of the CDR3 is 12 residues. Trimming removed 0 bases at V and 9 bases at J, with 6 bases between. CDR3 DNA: TGTGCCAGCAGTTTATCCCCCCCTGAGCAGTTCTTC. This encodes CASSLSPPEQFF.

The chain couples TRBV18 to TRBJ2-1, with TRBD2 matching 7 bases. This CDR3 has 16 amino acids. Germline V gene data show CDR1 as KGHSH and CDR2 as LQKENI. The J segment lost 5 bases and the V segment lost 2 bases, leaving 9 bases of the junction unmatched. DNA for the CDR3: TGTGCCAGCTCACCATCCTATGCGGGAGCCAACAATGAGCAGTTCTTC. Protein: CASSPSYAGANNEQFF.

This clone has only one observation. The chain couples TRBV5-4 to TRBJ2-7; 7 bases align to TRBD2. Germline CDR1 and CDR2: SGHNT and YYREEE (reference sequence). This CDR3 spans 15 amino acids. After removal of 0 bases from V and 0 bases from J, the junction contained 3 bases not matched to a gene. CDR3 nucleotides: TGTGCCAGCAGCTTGGGTGGCGGGAGCTCCTACGAGCAGTACTTC. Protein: CASSLGGGSSYEQYF.

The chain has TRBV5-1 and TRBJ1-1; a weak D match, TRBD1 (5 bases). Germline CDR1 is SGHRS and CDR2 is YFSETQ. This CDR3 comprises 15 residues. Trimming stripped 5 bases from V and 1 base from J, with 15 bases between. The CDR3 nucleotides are TGCGCCAGCAGAGTCGGGCAGGGTTGGAACACTGAAGCTTTCTTT. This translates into CASRVGQGWNTEAFF.

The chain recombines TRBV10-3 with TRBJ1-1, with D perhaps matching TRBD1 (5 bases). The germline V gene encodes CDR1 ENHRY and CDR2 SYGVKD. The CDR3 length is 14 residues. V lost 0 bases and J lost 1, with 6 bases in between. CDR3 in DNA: TGTGCCATCAGTGAGTCCGGGGGGAACACTGAAGCTTTCTTT. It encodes CAISESGGNTEAFF.

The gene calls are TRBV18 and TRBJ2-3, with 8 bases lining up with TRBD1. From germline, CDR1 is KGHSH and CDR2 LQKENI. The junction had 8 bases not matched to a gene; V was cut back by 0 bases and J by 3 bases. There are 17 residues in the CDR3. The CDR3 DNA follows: TGTGCCAGCTCACCACCGATTGGACAGGGCTCGACAGATACGCAGTATTTT. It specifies CASSPPIGQGSTDTQYF.